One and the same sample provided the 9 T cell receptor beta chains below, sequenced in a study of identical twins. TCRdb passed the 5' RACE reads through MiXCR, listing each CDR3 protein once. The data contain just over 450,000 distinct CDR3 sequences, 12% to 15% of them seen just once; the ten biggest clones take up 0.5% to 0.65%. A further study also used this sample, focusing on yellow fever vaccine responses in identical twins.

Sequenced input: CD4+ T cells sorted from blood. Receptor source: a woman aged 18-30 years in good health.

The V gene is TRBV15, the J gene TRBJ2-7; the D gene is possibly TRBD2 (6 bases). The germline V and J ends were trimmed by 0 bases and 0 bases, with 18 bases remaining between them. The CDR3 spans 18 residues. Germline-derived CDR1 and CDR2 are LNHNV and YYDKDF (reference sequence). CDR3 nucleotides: TGTGCCACCAGCAGAGATTCACGATACGGGAGTAACTCCTACGAGCAGTACTTC. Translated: CATSRDSRYGSNSYEQYF.

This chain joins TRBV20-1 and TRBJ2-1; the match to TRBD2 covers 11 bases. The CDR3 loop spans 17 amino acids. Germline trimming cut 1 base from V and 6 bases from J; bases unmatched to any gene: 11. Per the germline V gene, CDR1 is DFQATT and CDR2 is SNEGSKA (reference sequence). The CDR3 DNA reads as TGCAGTGCTAGAGTAGGGGACGGGACTAGCGGCTTCAATGAGCAGTTCTTC. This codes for CSARVGDGTSGFNEQFF.

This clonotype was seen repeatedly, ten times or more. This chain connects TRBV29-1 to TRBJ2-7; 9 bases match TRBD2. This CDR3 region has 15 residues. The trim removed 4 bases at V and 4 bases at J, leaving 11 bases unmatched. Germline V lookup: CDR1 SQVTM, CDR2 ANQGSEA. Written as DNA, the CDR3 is TGCAGCGTTGTCTGGGTAGCGGGAGTTTCTTACGAGCAGTACTTC. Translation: CSVVWVAGVSYEQYF.

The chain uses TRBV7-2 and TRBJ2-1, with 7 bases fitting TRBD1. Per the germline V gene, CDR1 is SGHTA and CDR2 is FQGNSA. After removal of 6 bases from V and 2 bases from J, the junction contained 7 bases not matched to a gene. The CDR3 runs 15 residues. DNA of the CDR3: TGTGCCAGCAGTTCCGGGACAGCGGCCTACAATGAGCAGTTCTTC. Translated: CASSSGTAAYNEQFF.

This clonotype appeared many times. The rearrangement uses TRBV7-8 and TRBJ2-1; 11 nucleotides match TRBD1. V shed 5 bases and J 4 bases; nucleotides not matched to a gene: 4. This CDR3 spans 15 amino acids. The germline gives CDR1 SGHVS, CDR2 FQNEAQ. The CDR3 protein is CASSPGTGGYNEQFF. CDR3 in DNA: TGTGCCAGCAGCCCCGGGACAGGGGGTTACAATGAGCAGTTCTTC.

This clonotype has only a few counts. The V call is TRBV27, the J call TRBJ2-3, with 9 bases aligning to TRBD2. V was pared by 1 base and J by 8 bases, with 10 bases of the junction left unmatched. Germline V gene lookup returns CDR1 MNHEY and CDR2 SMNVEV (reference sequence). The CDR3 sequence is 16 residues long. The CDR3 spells CASSLLGGRGLSTQYF. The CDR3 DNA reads TGTGCCAGCAGTTTATTGGGCGGGAGGGGTCTTAGTACGCAGTATTTT.

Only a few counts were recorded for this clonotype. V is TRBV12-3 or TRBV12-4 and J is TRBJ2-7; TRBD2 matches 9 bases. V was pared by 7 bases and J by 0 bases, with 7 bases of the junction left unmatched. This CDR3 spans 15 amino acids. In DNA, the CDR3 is TGTGCCAGCACAAATAGGCGGGGGGGCTCCTACGAGCAGTACTTC. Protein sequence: CASTNRRGGSYEQYF.

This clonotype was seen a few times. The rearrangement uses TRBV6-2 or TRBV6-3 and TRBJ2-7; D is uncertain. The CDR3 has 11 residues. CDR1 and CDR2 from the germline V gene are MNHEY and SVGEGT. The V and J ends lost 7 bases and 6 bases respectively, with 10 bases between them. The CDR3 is CASKTVGEQYF. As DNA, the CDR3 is TGTGCCAGCAAAACCGTCGGCGAGCAGTACTTC.

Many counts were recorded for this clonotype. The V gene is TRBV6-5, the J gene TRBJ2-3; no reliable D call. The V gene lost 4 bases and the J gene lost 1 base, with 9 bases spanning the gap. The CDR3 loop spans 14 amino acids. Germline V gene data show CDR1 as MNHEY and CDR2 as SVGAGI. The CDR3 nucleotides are TGTGCCAGCAGTTTAGGGTGGGGCACAGATACGCAGTATTTT. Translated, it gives CASSLGWGTDTQYF.